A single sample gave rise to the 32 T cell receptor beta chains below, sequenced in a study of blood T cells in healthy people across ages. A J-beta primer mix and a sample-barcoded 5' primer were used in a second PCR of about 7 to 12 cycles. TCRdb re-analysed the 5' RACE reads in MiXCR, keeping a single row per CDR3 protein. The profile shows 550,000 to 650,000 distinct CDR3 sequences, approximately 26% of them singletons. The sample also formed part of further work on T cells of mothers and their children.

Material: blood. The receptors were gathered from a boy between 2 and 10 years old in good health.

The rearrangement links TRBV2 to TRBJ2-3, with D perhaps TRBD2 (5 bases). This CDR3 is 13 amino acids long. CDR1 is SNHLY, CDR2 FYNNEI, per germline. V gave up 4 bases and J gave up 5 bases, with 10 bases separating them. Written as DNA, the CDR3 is TGTGCCAGCAGTGGCCTAGCCGGAGATACGCAGTATTTT. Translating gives CASSGLAGDTQYF. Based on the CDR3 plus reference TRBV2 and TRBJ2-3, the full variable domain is EPEVTQTPSHQVTQMGQEVILRCVPISNHLYFYWYRQILGQKVEFLVSFYNNEISEKSEIFDDQFSVERPDGSNFTLKIRSTKLEDSAMYFCASSGLAGDTQYFGPGTRLTVL.

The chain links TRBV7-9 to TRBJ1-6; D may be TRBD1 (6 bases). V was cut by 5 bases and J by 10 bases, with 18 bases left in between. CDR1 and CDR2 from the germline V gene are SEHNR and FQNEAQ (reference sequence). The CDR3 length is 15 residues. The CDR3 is CASSPLQGLTSPLHF. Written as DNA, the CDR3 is TGTGCCAGCAGCCCCCTACAGGGCCTTACCTCACCCCTCCACTTT.

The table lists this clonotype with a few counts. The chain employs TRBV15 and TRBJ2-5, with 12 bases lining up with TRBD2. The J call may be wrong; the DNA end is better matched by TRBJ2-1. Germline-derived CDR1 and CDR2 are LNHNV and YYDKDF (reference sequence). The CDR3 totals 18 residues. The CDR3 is CATSRVLAGGPGWNEQFF. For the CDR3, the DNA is TGTGCCACCAGCAGAGTCCTAGCGGGAGGGCCTGGGTGGAATGAGCAGTTCTTC.

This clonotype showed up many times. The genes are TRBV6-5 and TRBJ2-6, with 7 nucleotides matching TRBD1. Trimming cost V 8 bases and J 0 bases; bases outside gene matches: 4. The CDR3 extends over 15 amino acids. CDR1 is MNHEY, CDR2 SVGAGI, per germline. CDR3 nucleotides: TGTGCCAGCTCCAGGGACAGCTCTGGGGCCAACGTCCTGACTTTC. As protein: CASSRDSSGANVLTF.

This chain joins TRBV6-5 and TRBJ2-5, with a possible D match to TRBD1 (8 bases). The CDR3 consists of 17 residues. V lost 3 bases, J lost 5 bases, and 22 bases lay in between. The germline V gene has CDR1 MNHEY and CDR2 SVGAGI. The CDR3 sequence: CASSYFGQGGGDETQYF. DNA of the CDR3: TGTGCCAGCAGTTATTTTGGACAGGGAGGGGGTGATGAGACCCAGTACTTC.

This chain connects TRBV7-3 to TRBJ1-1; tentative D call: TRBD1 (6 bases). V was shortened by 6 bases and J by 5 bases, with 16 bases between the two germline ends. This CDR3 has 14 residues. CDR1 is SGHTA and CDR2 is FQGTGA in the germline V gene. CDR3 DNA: TGTGCCAGCAGTGAATTGGACAGACTTACTGAAGCTTTCTTT. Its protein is CASSELDRLTEAFF.

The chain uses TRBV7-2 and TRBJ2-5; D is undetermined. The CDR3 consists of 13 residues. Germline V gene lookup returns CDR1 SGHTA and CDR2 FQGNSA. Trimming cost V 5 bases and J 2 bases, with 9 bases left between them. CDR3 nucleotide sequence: TGTGCCAGCAGCCCGTTTACTCAAGAGACCCAGTACTTC. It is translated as CASSPFTQETQYF. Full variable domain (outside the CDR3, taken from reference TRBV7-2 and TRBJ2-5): GAGVSQSPSNKVTEKGKDVELRCDPISGHTALYWYRQSLGQGLEFLIYFQGNSAPDKSGLPSDRFSAERTGGSVSTLTIQRTQQEDSAVYLCASSPFTQETQYFGPGTRLLVL.

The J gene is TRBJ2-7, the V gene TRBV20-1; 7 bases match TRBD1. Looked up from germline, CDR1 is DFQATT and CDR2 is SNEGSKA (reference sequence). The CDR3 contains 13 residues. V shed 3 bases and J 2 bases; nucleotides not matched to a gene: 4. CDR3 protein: CSASRTGAYEQYF. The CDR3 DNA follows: TGCAGTGCTAGTAGGACAGGAGCCTACGAGCAGTACTTC.

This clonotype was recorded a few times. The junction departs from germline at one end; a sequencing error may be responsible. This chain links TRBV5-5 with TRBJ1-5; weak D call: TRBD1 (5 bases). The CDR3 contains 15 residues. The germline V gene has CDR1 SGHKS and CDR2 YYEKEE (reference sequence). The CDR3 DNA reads TGTGCCAGCAGCTTGTTGGGGGGAGGCAATCAGCCCCGGCATTTT. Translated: CASSLLGGGNQPRHF.

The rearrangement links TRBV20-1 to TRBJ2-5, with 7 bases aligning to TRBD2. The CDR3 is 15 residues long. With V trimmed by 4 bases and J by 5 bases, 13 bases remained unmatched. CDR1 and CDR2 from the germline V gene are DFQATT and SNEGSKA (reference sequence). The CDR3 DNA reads TGCAGTGCTATTCGGCCTAGCGGACCCATCGAGACCCAGTACTTC. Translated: CSAIRPSGPIETQYF.

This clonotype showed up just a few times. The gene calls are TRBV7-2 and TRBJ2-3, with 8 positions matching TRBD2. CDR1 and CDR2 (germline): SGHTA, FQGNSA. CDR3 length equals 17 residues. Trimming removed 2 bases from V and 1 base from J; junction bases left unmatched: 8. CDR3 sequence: CASSLSGGPSGTDTQYF. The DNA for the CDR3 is TGTGCCAGCAGCTTATCGGGAGGGCCCTCTGGCACAGATACGCAGTATTTT. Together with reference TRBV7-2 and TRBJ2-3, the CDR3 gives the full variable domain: GAGVSQSPSNKVTEKGKDVELRCDPISGHTALYWYRQSLGQGLEFLIYFQGNSAPDKSGLPSDRFSAERTGGSVSTLTIQRTQQEDSAVYLCASSLSGGPSGTDTQYFGPGTRLTVL.

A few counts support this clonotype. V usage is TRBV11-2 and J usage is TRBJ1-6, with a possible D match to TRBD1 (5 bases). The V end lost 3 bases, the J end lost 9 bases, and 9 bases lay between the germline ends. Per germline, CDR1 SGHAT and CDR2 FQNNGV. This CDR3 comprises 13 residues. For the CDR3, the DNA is TGTGCCAGCAGCTTGCAGGGAAGTTCACCCCTCCACTTT. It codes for CASSLQGSSPLHF.

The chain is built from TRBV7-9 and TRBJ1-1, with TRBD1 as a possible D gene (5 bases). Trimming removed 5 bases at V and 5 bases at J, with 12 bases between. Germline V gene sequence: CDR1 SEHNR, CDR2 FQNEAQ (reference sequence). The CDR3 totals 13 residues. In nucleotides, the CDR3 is TGTGCCAGCAGCCCCAGGGAGAGAACTGAAGCTTTCTTT. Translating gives CASSPRERTEAFF. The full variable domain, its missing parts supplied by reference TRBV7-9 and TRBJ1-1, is DTGVSQNPRHKITKRGQNVTFRCDPISEHNRLYWYRQTLGQGPEFLTYFQNEAQLEKSRLLSDRFSAERPKGSFSTLEIQRTEQGDSAMYLCASSPRERTEAFFGQGTRLTVV.

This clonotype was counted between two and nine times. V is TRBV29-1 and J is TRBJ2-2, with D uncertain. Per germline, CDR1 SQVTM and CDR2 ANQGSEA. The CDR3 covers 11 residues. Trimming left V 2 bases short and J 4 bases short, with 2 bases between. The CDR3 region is CSVESTGELFF. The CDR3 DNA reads TGCAGCGTTGAATCCACCGGGGAGCTGTTTTTT.

CDR3 DNA sequence: TGCAGTGCTATAATGGCTGCATACAATGAGCAGTTCTTC. Translation gives CSAIMAAYNEQFF. The gene calls are TRBV20-1 and TRBJ2-1, with D uncertain. V was trimmed by 4 bases and J by 4 bases, leaving 11 bases between them. The CDR3 has 13 residues. Per germline, CDR1 DFQATT and CDR2 SNEGSKA (reference sequence).

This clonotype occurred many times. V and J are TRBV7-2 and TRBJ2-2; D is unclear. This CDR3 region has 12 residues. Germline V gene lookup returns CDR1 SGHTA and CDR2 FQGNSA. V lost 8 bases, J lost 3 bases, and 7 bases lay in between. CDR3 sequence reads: CASGLDTGELFF. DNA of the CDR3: TGTGCCAGCGGGTTGGACACCGGGGAGCTGTTTTTT.

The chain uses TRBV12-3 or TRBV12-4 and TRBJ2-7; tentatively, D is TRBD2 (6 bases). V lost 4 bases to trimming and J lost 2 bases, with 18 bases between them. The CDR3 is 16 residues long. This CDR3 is CASSSGGGEGAYEQYF. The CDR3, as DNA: TGTGCCAGCAGTTCCGGGGGTGGGGAAGGCGCCTACGAGCAGTACTTC.

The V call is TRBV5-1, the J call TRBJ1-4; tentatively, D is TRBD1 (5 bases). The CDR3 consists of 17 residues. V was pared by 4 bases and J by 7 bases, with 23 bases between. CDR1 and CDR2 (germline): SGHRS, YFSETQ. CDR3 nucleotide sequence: TGCGCCAGCAGCCGCGGACAATTTATCGAGGCGGGTGAAAAACTGTTTTTT. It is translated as CASSRGQFIEAGEKLFF. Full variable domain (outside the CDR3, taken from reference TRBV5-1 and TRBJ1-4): KAGVTQTPRYLIKTRGQQVTLSCSPISGHRSVSWYQQTPGQGLQFLFEYFSETQRNKGNFPGRFSGRQFSNSRSEMNVSTLELGDSALYLCASSRGQFIEAGEKLFFGSGTQLSVL.

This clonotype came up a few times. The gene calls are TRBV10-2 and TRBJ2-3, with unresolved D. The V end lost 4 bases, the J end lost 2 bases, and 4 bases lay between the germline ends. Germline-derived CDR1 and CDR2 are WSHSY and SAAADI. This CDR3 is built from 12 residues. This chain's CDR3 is CASSAYTDTQYF. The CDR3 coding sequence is TGCGCCAGCAGTGCATACACAGATACGCAGTATTTT.

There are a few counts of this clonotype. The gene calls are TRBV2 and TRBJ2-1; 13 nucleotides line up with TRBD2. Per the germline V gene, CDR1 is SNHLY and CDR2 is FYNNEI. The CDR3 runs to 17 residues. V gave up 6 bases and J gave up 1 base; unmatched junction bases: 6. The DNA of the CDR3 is TGTGCCAGCAGACCCGGACTAGCGGGAGTTTCCTACAATGAGCAGTTCTTC. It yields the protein CASRPGLAGVSYNEQFF. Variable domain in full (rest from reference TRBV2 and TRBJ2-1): EPEVTQTPSHQVTQMGQEVILRCVPISNHLYFYWYRQILGQKVEFLVSFYNNEISEKSEIFDDQFSVERPDGSNFTLKIRSTKLEDSAMYFCASRPGLAGVSYNEQFFGPGTRLTVL.

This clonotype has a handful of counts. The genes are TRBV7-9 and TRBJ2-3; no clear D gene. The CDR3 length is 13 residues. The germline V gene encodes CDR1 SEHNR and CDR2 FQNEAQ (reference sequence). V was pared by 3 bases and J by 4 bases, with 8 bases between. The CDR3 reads CASSFSSPDTQYF. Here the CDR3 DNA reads TGTGCCAGCAGCTTTTCCAGCCCAGATACGCAGTATTTT.

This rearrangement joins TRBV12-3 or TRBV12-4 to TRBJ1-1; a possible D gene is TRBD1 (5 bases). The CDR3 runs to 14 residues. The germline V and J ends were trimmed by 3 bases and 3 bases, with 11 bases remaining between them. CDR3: CASSLGTGYTEAFF. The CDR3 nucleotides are TGTGCCAGCAGTTTGGGTACAGGTTACACTGAAGCTTTCTTT.

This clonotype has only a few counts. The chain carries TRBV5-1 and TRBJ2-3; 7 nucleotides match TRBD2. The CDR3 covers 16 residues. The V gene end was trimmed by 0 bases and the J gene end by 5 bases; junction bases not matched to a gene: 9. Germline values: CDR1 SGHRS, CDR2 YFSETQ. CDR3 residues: CASSLEPRGGRDTQYF. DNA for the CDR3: TGCGCCAGCAGCTTGGAACCTCGCGGGGGACGAGATACGCAGTATTTT. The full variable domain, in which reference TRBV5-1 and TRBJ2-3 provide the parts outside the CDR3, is KAGVTQTPRYLIKTRGQQVTLSCSPISGHRSVSWYQQTPGQGLQFLFEYFSETQRNKGNFPGRFSGRQFSNSRSEMNVSTLELGDSALYLCASSLEPRGGRDTQYFGPGTRLTVL.

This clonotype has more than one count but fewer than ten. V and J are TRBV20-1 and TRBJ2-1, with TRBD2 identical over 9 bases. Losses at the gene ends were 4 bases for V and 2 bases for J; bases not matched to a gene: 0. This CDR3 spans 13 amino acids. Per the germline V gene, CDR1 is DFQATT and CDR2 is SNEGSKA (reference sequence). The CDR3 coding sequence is TGCAGTGCTACTAGCGGGACCTACAATGAGCAGTTCTTC. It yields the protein CSATSGTYNEQFF.

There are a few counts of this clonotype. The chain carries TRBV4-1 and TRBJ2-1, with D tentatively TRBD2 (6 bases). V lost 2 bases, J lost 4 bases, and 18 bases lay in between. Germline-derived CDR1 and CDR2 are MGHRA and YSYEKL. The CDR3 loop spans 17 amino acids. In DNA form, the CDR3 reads TGCGCCAGCAGCCAATCCAGGTCTCCAGCGGGTTACAATGAGCAGTTCTTC. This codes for CASSQSRSPAGYNEQFF.

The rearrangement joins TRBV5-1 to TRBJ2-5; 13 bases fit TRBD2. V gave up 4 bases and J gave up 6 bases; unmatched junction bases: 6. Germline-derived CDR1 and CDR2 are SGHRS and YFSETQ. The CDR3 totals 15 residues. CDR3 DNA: TGCGCCAGCAGCCCGACTAGCGGGGGGCCGCAGACCCAGTACTTC. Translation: CASSPTSGGPQTQYF.

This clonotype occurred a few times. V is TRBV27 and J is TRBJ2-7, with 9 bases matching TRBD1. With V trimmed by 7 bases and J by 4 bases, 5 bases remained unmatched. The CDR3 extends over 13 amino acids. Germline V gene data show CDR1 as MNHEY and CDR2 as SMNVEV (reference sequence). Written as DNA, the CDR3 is TGTGCCAGCACTGGGACAGGGTGGTACGAGCAGTACTTC. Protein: CASTGTGWYEQYF.

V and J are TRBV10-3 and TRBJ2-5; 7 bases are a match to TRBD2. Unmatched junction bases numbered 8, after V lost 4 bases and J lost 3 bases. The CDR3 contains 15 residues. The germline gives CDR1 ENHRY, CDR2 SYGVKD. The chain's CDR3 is CAISGGSSGKETQYF. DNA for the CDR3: TGTGCCATCAGTGGCGGGTCTAGCGGCAAAGAGACCCAGTACTTC.

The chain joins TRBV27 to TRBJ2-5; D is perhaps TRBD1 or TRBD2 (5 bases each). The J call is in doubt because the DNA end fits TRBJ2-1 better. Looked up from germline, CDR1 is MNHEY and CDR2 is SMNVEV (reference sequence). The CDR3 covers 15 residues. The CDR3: CASSAPGRRKDEQFF. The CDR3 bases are TGTGCCAGCAGTGCACCGGGACGTCGTAAGGATGAGCAGTTCTTC.

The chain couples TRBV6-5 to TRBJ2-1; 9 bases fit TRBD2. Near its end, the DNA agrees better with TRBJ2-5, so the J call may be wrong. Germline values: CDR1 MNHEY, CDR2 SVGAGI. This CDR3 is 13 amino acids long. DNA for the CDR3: TGTGCCAGCACCACTAGCGGGCGGGAGACCCAGTACTTC. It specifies CASTTSGRETQYF.

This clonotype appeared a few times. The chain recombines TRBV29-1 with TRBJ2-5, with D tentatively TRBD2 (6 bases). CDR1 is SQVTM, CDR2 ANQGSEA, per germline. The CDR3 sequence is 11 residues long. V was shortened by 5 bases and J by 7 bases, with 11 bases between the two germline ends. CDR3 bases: TGCAGCGTTTCCGGGCGGGGGACCCAGTACTTC. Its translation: CSVSGRGTQYF.

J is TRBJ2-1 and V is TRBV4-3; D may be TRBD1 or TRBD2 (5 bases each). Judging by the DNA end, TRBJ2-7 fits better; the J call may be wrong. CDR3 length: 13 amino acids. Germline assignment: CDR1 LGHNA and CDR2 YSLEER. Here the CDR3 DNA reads TGCGCCAGCAGCCAGGAACTGGGGGACGAGCAGTACTTC. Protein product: CASSQELGDEQYF.